The sequence of this T cell receptor (beta chain) was determined in a study of OX40 agonist ivuxolimab in advanced cancers. A note on this clone: What it recognizes is unknown.

Points from the study as a whole: No determination was made of the antigen specificity of the expanded peripheral T cells. Clones of CD4+ and CD8+ blood T cells grew by week 6 at doses of 0.1 to 3.0 mg/kg.

Autoimmune disease history or systemic immunosuppression meant exclusion. Patients had blood sampled at baseline and again on cycle 4 day 1 and cycle 7 day 1. The data were produced by immunoSEQ multiplex PCR, yet TCRdb's version contains in-frame clones alone and is incomplete. The sample contains tens of thousands of clones, around 89% of which appear only once. The V gene lost 0 bases and the J gene lost 6 bases, with 6 bases spanning the gap. The germline gives CDR1 MNHNS, CDR2 SASEGT. The CDR3 consists of 13 residues. The gene calls are TRBV6-1 and TRBJ1-5; D gene unclear. This sequence was found in an adult with an advanced solid tumor such as melanoma, head and neck, liver or kidney cancer. Here the sequenced sample was CD4+ or CD8+ T cells sorted from blood, taken in a trial of the OX40 agonist ivuxolimab. The CDR3 sequence: CASSEAPGQPQHF. CDR3 in DNA: TGTGCCAGCAGTGAAGCGCCTGGTCAGCCCCAGCATTTT.